Sequencing of this TCR beta chain was carried out in a study of identifying expanded T cells in peripheral blood. Trimming pared 2 bases from V and 0 bases from J, leaving 10 bases between. Germline V lookup: CDR1 SNHLY, CDR2 FYNNEI. CDR3 length equals 15 residues. Profiling relied on immunoSEQ multiplex PCR, and the TCRdb table lists in-frame clones only, not all of them. The sample shows over 90,000 clones, nearly 90% of them seen only once. During the collection period, no donor immune events like infections were recorded. The TCR originated in a person aged 18 to 69 in good health. Sequenced material: blood. V usage is TRBV2 and J usage is TRBJ1-1; possibly TRBD1 for D (5 bases). CDR3 bases: TGTGCCAGCAGTGAAAACAGGTGGGTGAACACTGAAGCTTTCTTT. It translates to CASSENRWVNTEAFF.